What follows is one T cell receptor (beta chain) and its context. The length of the CDR3 is 15 residues. Germline CDR1 is MGHRA and CDR2 is YSYEKL. V gave up 4 bases and J gave up 2 bases; unmatched junction bases: 5. This entry belongs to a study of blood T cell repertoires in COVID-19. The assay was immunoSEQ multiplex PCR, and TCRdb's table has in-frame clones only and misses some. The sample has about 210,000 clones; under 95% are singletons. The chain combines TRBV4-1 with TRBJ2-5; 9 bases match TRBD2. The TCR was taken from a man aged 25-45 years with acute or convalescent COVID-19. The specimen sequenced was peripheral blood. The CDR3 DNA reads TGCGCCAGCAGCCTCTTCGCGGGGGGGCAAGAGACCCAGTACTTC. Residues: CASSLFAGGQETQYF.